One and the same sample provided the 22 T cell receptor beta chains below, sequenced in a study of blood T cells in healthy people across ages (dated by TCRdb to between 2015 and 2016). Libraries were made using 5' RACE. TCRdb shows the sequencer as Illumina HiSeq 2500. A second PCR of roughly 7 to 11 cycles was performed with a sample-barcoded 5' primer and a J-beta primer mix. TCRdb applied fastp at Q25 and MiXCR to the public reads, then kept only in-frame beta chains. For every CDR3 protein sequence, its rows merge into one entry that carries the most common genes and DNA. In this sample the table shows 1 million or so distinct CDR3 sequences, 35% to 55% of which occur a single time. Approximately 20% of the sample is taken by the ten largest. The sequencing input was blood. These receptors were taken from a woman aged 55-70 years in good health.

This sequence joins TRBV21-1 and TRBJ2-7; the table calls TRBD2, which could not be checked here. TRBV21-1 is assigned pseudogene status. CDR3 length equals 17 residues. CDR3 sequence reads: CASSKRVARAVQEIQYF. The CDR3 bases are TGTGCCAGCAGCAAAAGGGTAGCGCGGGCAGTCCAAGAGATCCAGTACTTC.

This chain uses TRBV7-2 with TRBJ2-7, with 9 bases identical to TRBD2. The DNA end lines up better with TRBJ2-5; the J call may be wrong. There are 15 residues in the CDR3. Germline V CDR1 and CDR2: SGHTA, FQGNSA. CDR3 region: CASSSAGGKAETQYF. The CDR3 DNA sequence: TGTGCCAGCAGCTCAGCGGGAGGAAAAGCAGAGACCCAGTACTTC.

This clonotype was picked up a small number of times. The CDR3 is CASSLTMGSGEQFF. The CDR3 DNA follows: TGCGCCAGCAGCTTGACCATGGGGAGTGGTGAGCAGTTCTTC. The chain joins TRBV5-1 to TRBJ2-1; D perhaps matches TRBD2 (5 bases). V lost 1 base to trimming and J lost 9 bases, with 14 bases between them. The CDR3 sequence is 14 residues long. The V gene's germline CDR1 is SGHRS and CDR2 YFSETQ. The full variable domain, completed using reference TRBV5-1 and TRBJ2-1, is KAGVTQTPRYLIKTRGQQVTLSCSPISGHRSVSWYQQTPGQGLQFLFEYFSETQRNKGNFPGRFSGRQFSNSRSEMNVSTLELGDSALYLCASSLTMGSGEQFFGPGTRLTVL.

Worth noting for this clonotype: At one end, the junction sequence differs from germline, possibly due to a read error. The V call is TRBV12-3 or TRBV12-4, the J call TRBJ1-6, with D possibly TRBD1 on 6 matching bases. The CDR3 has 12 amino acids. The CDR3 coding sequence is TGTGCCGGCAGTACAGGGTTCTCACCCCTCCACTTT. Translation: CAGSTGFSPLHF.

This clonotype occurred a few times. This sequence joins TRBV7-9 and TRBJ2-5; 8 bases align to TRBD1. Germline CDR1 and CDR2: SEHNR and FQNEAQ (reference sequence). The CDR3 is 15 amino acids. V dropped 2 bases and J dropped 4; count of bases not matched to a gene: 6. The CDR3 region has the DNA TGTGCCAGCAGCTTACTCCACGACAGGGGAGAGACCCAGTACTTC. The encoded protein is CASSLLHDRGETQYF.

The rearrangement uses TRBV10-3 and TRBJ2-4; 12 bases map to TRBD2. The V and J ends lost 6 bases and 6 bases, in that order; junction bases with no gene match: 12. Germline-derived CDR1 and CDR2 are ENHRY and SYGVKD. The CDR3 is made up of 17 amino acids. The CDR3 sequence: CAISPFPTSGSRNIQYF. The CDR3 DNA follows: TGTGCCATCAGCCCCTTCCCGACTAGCGGGAGTCGAAACATTCAGTACTTC.

The chain recombines TRBV9 with TRBJ2-3; 12 nucleotides align to TRBD2. This CDR3 contains 17 residues. Germline CDR1 is SGDLS and CDR2 is YYNGEE. With 3 bases clipped from V and 1 base from J, the junction kept 6 bases outside the gene matches. The CDR3 protein is CASSDLRLAGGTDTQYF. CDR3 nucleotide sequence: TGTGCCAGCAGCGACCTGAGACTAGCGGGGGGCACAGATACGCAGTATTTT.

In this sample, this clonotype turned up a few times. This sequence joins TRBV21-1 and TRBJ2-3; the table assigns TRBD2, which was not confirmed against the DNA. TRBV21-1 is a pseudogene locus. The CDR3 runs 13 residues. The CDR3 protein is CASGRDPTDTQYF. The CDR3 DNA reads TGTGCCAGCGGGCGGGATCCCACAGATACGCAGTATTTT.

The chain combines TRBV3-1 with TRBJ1-5; D unclear. Trimming stripped 0 bases from V and 5 bases from J, with 11 bases between. The length of the CDR3 is 15 residues. The germline CDR1 and CDR2 sequences are LGHDT and YNNKEL (reference sequence). This CDR3 reads CASSQEPGGDQPQHF. CDR3 sequence (DNA): TGTGCCAGCAGCCAAGAACCCGGCGGGGATCAGCCCCAGCATTTT.

This clonotype has just a few counts. The chain is built from TRBV27 and TRBJ2-7, with TRBD1 identical over 9 bases. Losses at the gene ends were 8 bases for V and 6 bases for J; bases not matched to a gene: 14. The length of the CDR3 is 15 residues. Germline V lookup: CDR1 MNHEY, CDR2 SMNVEV (reference sequence). CDR3: CASHFLRTGVGEQYF. The CDR3 DNA reads TGTGCCAGCCATTTCCTCAGGACAGGGGTAGGCGAGCAGTACTTC.

V is TRBV30 and J is TRBJ2-4, with 9 nucleotides matching TRBD1. The J call may be wrong; the DNA end is better matched by TRBJ2-7. Germline V gene lookup returns CDR1 GTSNPN and CDR2 SVGIG (reference sequence). This CDR3 has 13 residues. The CDR3 reads CAWRGTGTYEQYF. CDR3 coding DNA: TGTGCCTGGAGAGGGACAGGGACCTACGAGCAGTACTTC.

The chain couples TRBV10-2 to TRBJ2-7, with no clear D. The germline V gene encodes CDR1 WSHSY and CDR2 SAAADI. The CDR3 is 11 amino acids. V was cut by 8 bases and J by 3 bases, with 8 bases left in between. DNA for the CDR3: TGCGCCAGCCTTGACCACTACGAGCAGTACTTC. Protein: CASLDHYEQYF.

The sample holds a few counts of this clonotype. This chain connects TRBV29-1 to TRBJ1-1; the D is unclear. Germline CDR1 SQVTM, CDR2 ANQGSEA. The CDR3 has 13 amino acids. Trimming took 6 bases from V and 0 from J, leaving 11 bases between them. CDR3 nucleotide sequence: TGCAGCGTCCTGACAAGGTTGAACACTGAAGCTTTCTTT. Amino acid sequence: CSVLTRLNTEAFF.

The V gene is TRBV29-1, the J gene TRBJ1-2; D unresolved. Germline V gene sequence: CDR1 SQVTM, CDR2 ANQGSEA. This CDR3 comprises 12 residues. Trimming stripped 7 bases from V and 2 bases from J, with 11 bases between. The DNA of the CDR3 is TGCAGCGCCAATGGGCAGAACTATGGCTACACCTTC. Its translation: CSANGQNYGYTF.

This chain links TRBV27 with TRBJ1-2; no reliable D call. V lost 6 bases to trimming and J lost 0 bases, with 14 bases between them. CDR1 and CDR2 from the germline V gene are MNHEY and SMNVEV (reference sequence). The CDR3 is 15 amino acids. The DNA for the CDR3 is TGTGCCAGCAGCCTCGGACGGCCTGCTAACTATGGCTACACCTTC. It is translated as CASSLGRPANYGYTF.

The chain couples TRBV7-2 to TRBJ1-2; D remains ambiguous. This CDR3 spans 15 amino acids. Trimming took off 0 bases at V and 9 bases at J, with 17 bases between the two ends. Per the germline V gene, CDR1 is SGHTA and CDR2 is FQGNSA. Here the CDR3 DNA reads TGTGCCAGCAGCTTAGCGAAGGGAAGCTACGAGAGCTACACCTTC. This sequence encodes CASSLAKGSYESYTF.

About this clonotype: A much larger clone differs from this one at a single base, so this may be a read error. The chain is built from TRBV27 and TRBJ1-2, with 7 bases that match TRBD1. CDR1 is MNHEY and CDR2 is SMNVEV in the germline V gene (reference sequence). The CDR3 has 13 residues. This chain's CDR3 is CASSLSTGYDYTF. The CDR3 DNA reads TGTGCCAGCAGTTTATCGACAGGGTATGACTACACCTTC.

The CDR3 region is CASSVDSSSGTQYF. The CDR3 bases are TGTGCCAGCAGTGTCGACAGCTCTAGTGGGACCCAGTACTTC. This rearrangement joins TRBV27 to TRBJ2-5, with a tentative D call TRBD1 (5 bases). In germline, CDR1 is MNHEY, CDR2 SMNVEV (reference sequence). This CDR3 comprises 14 residues. Trimming removed 5 bases at V and 7 bases at J, with 17 bases between.

Note on this clonotype: At one end, the junction sequence differs from germline, possibly due to a read error. This chain links TRBV29-1 with TRBJ2-4; 8 nucleotides match TRBD1. The last part of the DNA fits TRBJ2-7 better; the J call may be wrong. CDR1 is SQVTM and CDR2 is ANQGSEA in the germline V gene. The CDR3 runs 12 residues. The CDR3 DNA reads TGCCGCGTTGGGGACAGGTCCTACGAGCAGTACTTC. Translation gives CRVGDRSYEQYF.

V and J are TRBV5-1 and TRBJ1-2; 8 bases line up with TRBD1. CDR1 and CDR2 (germline): SGHRS, YFSETQ. The CDR3 has 14 amino acids. V lost 4 bases and J lost 4; bases outside the gene matches: 6. This chain's CDR3 is CASSVGDRRYGYTF. As DNA, the CDR3 is TGCGCCAGCAGCGTGGGGGACAGGCGCTATGGCTACACCTTC.

The chain couples TRBV14 to TRBJ2-7; D remains unclear. This CDR3 has 14 amino acids. Deletions cut 2 bases from V and 0 bases from J, with 8 bases between. Germline V lookup: CDR1 SGHDN, CDR2 FVKESK. CDR3 DNA sequence: TGTGCCAGCAGCCAACCGGGTACCTCCTACGAGCAGTACTTC. Translation: CASSQPGTSYEQYF.

The gene calls are TRBV9 and TRBJ2-1; 7 bases match TRBD2. The CDR3 extends over 16 amino acids. Trimming removed 4 bases from V and 1 base from J; junction bases left unmatched: 8. The germline CDR1 and CDR2 sequences are SGDLS and YYNGEE. CDR3 nucleotide sequence: TGTGCCAGCAGCCCCTGGGCTAGCGGATCCTACAATGAGCAGTTCTTC. Amino acids: CASSPWASGSYNEQFF.